This TCR beta chain was documented in a study of T cells after yellow fever vaccination. Template switching with 5'RACE generated the TCR cDNA and added a universal primer site and UMIs. A single record per CDR3 protein comes from TCRdb applying MiXCR to the 5' RACE reads. Of hundreds of thousands of distinct CDR3 sequences in the sample, about a sixth were seen once. Study outcomes and limitations: When the response was secondary, it was weaker but reached its peak faster, day 5 versus 15. Among primary-vaccination clones, most reappeared after the booster, at approximately 96% for CD4 and 85% to 90% for CD8. In FACS-sorted repertoires, abundant clonotypes from the bulk population could appear as contaminants.

Germline V gene data show CDR1 as WNHNN and CDR2 as SYGVQD (reference sequence). The CDR3 extends over 13 amino acids. The V gene lost 5 bases and the J gene lost 2 bases, with 10 bases spanning the gap. As concerns this clonotype: Its antigen is unknown.

This rearrangement joins TRBV10-1 to TRBJ2-7; a possible D gene is TRBD1 (6 bases). The sample in question was PBMCs, obtained around 5 days after the first yellow fever vaccination. The source is a man aged 18 to 29 who received the YFV17D yellow fever vaccine. Here the CDR3 DNA reads TGCGCCAGCAGTACAGGGCAGACCTACGAGCAGTACTTC. This codes for CASSTGQTYEQYF.